This TCR beta chain was identified in a study of blood T cells in healthy people across ages. This clonotype appeared a few times. Its antigen is not known. The CDR3 contains 13 residues. The ends were cut back, 4 bases at V and 6 bases at J, with 10 bases in the middle. Germline-derived CDR1 and CDR2 are ENHRY and SYGVKD. Study results and caveats: Diversity estimated from one million T cells was considered an underestimate.

Those donating, healthy Caucasian individuals from Russia, were aged roughly 6 to 95. Primers used in a second PCR of roughly 6 to 12 cycles were a sample-barcoded 5' primer and a J-beta primer mix. Using its own MiXCR run on the 5' RACE reads, TCRdb lists one record per CDR3 protein. The sample yields 700,000 to 1,000,000 distinct CDR3 sequences, under 55% seen once. The chain is built from TRBV10-3 and TRBJ2-1, with D possibly being TRBD1 (5 bases). The TCR was taken from a man between 60 and 75 years old in good health. Sequenced sample: blood. As DNA, the CDR3 is TGTGCCATCAGTGCCCAGGGCTCCAATGAGCAGTTCTTC. It specifies CAISAQGSNEQFF.